The 29 T cell receptor beta chains listed next were all sequenced from one sample in a study of breast tumors, draining lymph nodes, adjacent tissues. Samples came from axillary lymph nodes draining the breast cancer. A single record per CDR3 protein comes from TCRdb applying MiXCR to the multiplex PCR reads. Of 140,000 or so distinct CDR3 sequences listed, 30% to 35% are singletons. Sequencing was performed on axillary lymph node tissue. The receptors originated from a female donor with breast cancer. Some clones in this sample may be carry-over from other donors' samples.

This clonotype came up a few times. The chain carries TRBV6-1 and TRBJ1-2; D gene ambiguous. This CDR3 contains 16 residues. V was cut by 5 bases and J by 2 bases, with 18 bases left in between. Germline CDR1 reads MNHNS; CDR2 reads SASEGT. The CDR3 DNA sequence: TGTGCCAGCAGTCCTCGCGGGCCCCCAAGCAACTATGGCTACACCTTC. Encoded protein: CASSPRGPPSNYGYTF.

This clonotype was detected ten times or more. V gene TRBV11-1 combines with J gene TRBJ2-4, with 11 bases matching TRBD1. The CDR3 is made up of 15 amino acids. The V segment lost 5 bases and the J segment 7 bases; nucleotides outside the gene matches: 7. In germline, CDR1 is SGHAT, CDR2 FQDESV (reference sequence). The CDR3 spells CASSPGTGGSNIQYF. CDR3 bases: TGTGCCAGCAGCCCGGGGACAGGGGGAAGTAACATTCAGTACTTC.

This clonotype was observed many times. This chain uses TRBV2 with TRBJ1-5, with D possibly being TRBD1 (6 bases). This CDR3 region has 15 residues. Germline assignment: CDR1 SNHLY and CDR2 FYNNEI. With 4 bases removed from V and 5 bases from J, the gap between germline ends came to 15 bases. CDR3 sequence (DNA): TGTGCCAGCAGTGTGGGGACAAGTATTTATCAGCCCCAGCATTTT. Translating gives CASSVGTSIYQPQHF.

This clonotype was detected once. The genes are TRBV28 and TRBJ1-1; 7 nucleotides align to TRBD1. The germline V gene encodes CDR1 MDHEN and CDR2 SYDVKM. V dropped 5 bases and J dropped 4; count of bases not matched to a gene: 7. The CDR3 totals 14 residues. The CDR3 protein is CASSITGVGTEAFF. Here the CDR3 DNA reads TGTGCCAGCAGTATTACAGGGGTTGGCACTGAAGCTTTCTTT.

This clonotype was observed at least ten times. This rearrangement joins TRBV7-2 to TRBJ2-7; 12 nucleotides agree with TRBD2. J was trimmed by 3 bases and V by 5 bases; bases with no gene match: 5. This CDR3 has 15 amino acids. The germline V gene has CDR1 SGHTA and CDR2 FQGNSA. CDR3 in amino acids: CASSVTSGGLYEQYF. CDR3 nucleotides: TGTGCCAGCAGCGTGACTAGCGGGGGTCTCTACGAGCAGTACTTC.

The J gene is TRBJ1-1, the V gene TRBV7-8; D call uncertain. The CDR3 consists of 14 residues. V was trimmed by 1 base and J by 2 bases, leaving 8 bases between them. Germline CDR1 is SGHVS and CDR2 is FQNEAQ. CDR3 sequence: CASSLDRLNTEAFF. CDR3 sequence (DNA): TGTGCCAGCAGCTTAGACAGACTTAACACTGAAGCTTTCTTT.

This clonotype came up once. In this CDR3 the conserved last residue, phenylalanine or tryptophan, is missing, so a read error is likely. The rearrangement links TRBV4-3 to TRBJ1-1; D is possibly TRBD1 (5 bases). CDR1 is LGHNA and CDR2 is YSLEER in the germline V gene. The V gene lost 0 bases and the J gene lost 3 bases, with 17 bases spanning the gap. There are 17 residues in the CDR3. CDR3 coding DNA: TGCGCCAGCAGCCAAGATTTCGGGGCTCTTGGTTACACTGAAGCTTTCCTT. Residues: CASSQDFGALGYTEAFL.

V is TRBV6-5 and J is TRBJ2-7; 10 nucleotides align to TRBD1. This CDR3 region has 15 residues. Germline trimming cut 5 bases from V and 0 bases from J; bases unmatched to any gene: 4. Germline V gives CDR1 MNHEY, CDR2 SVGAGI. CDR3 DNA: TGTGCCAGCAGTCGGGACAGGGGCCTCTCCTACGAGCAGTACTTC. This codes for CASSRDRGLSYEQYF.

This clonotype showed up just a few times. A much larger clone differs by one base, so this may be a read error. V is TRBV6-5 and J is TRBJ1-6; no reliable D call. V dropped 6 bases and J dropped 2 bases, with 8 bases sitting between them. The germline CDR1 and CDR2 sequences are MNHEY and SVGAGI. This CDR3 comprises 14 residues. The CDR3 DNA is TGTGCCAGCAGACGTACGGCCTATAATTCACCCCTCCACTTT. Translation gives CASRRTAYNSPLHF.

This clonotype was counted ten times or more. The V and J genes are TRBV19 and TRBJ2-5; D not certain. CDR3 length equals 12 residues. Germline V gene lookup returns CDR1 LNHDA and CDR2 SQIVND (reference sequence). V dropped 4 bases and J dropped 4 bases, with 7 bases sitting between them. The CDR3 loop is CASSTRGETQYF. The CDR3, as DNA: TGTGCCAGTAGTACCCGTGGAGAGACCCAGTACTTC.

In this sample, this clonotype turned up many times. Possible read error: a much larger clone is one base away. The chain couples TRBV20-1 to TRBJ1-6; 9 bases are a match to TRBD1. This CDR3 is built from 15 residues. Per the germline V gene, CDR1 is DFQATT and CDR2 is SNEGSKA (reference sequence). The CDR3 protein is CSAVDRGTYTSPLHF. CDR3 bases: TGCAGTGCCGTGGACAGGGGAACCTATACTTCACCCCTCCACTTT.

This clonotype was observed many times. This chain links TRBV19 with TRBJ1-2, with a tentative D call TRBD1 (5 bases). Germline V gene sequence: CDR1 LNHDA, CDR2 SQIVND (reference sequence). Trimming took off 3 bases at V and 1 base at J, with 15 bases between the two ends. The CDR3 has 16 amino acids. In nucleotides, the CDR3 is TGTGCCAGTAGTATCCTTCCGGGACGGGGTAACTATGGCTACACCTTC. Translating it yields CASSILPGRGNYGYTF. The variable domain in full, completed from reference TRBV19 and TRBJ1-2, reads DGGITQSPKYLFRKEGQNVTLSCEQNLNHDAMYWYRQDPGQGLRLIYYSQIVNDFQKGDIAEGYSVSREKKESFPLTVTSAQKNPTAFYLCASSILPGRGNYGYTFGSGTRLTVV.

This clonotype was observed many times. Written as DNA, the CDR3 is TGTGCCAGCACATTTAGCGGGGAAAGCACAGATACGCAGTATTTT. Encoded protein: CASTFSGESTDTQYF. This rearrangement joins TRBV6-5 to TRBJ2-3, with 8 nucleotides matching TRBD2. CDR3 length: 15 residues. Germline CDR1 reads MNHEY; CDR2 reads SVGAGI. V lost 7 bases to trimming and J lost 0 bases; unmatched junction nucleotides: 6.

V gene TRBV12-3 or TRBV12-4 combines with J gene TRBJ2-2, with a tentative D call TRBD2 (6 bases). Deletions cut 7 bases from V and 0 bases from J, with 36 bases between. The CDR3 totals 23 residues. This chain's CDR3 is CASTTGGLRQGPQGYANTGELFF. The CDR3 DNA sequence: TGTGCCAGCACCACCGGGGGTTTGCGCCAGGGTCCCCAGGGCTATGCGAACACCGGGGAGCTGTTTTTT.

This clonotype was seen many times. The chain is built from TRBV20-1 and TRBJ2-5; possible D gene TRBD1, 5 bases. Trimming cost V 6 bases and J 5 bases, with 16 bases left between them. CDR3 length: 13 residues. Germline loops: CDR1 DFQATT, CDR2 SNEGSKA (reference sequence). The CDR3 coding sequence is TGCAGTGCAACTGACAGTGCTATGGAGACCCAGTACTTC. As protein: CSATDSAMETQYF.

This clonotype was observed many times. This chain joins TRBV7-9 and TRBJ1-2; D remains ambiguous. V was cut by 1 base and J by 5 bases, with 5 bases left in between. CDR1 is SEHNR and CDR2 is FQNEAQ in the germline V gene (reference sequence). This CDR3 spans 12 amino acids. CDR3 residues: CASSLEGYGYTF. The DNA of the CDR3 is TGTGCCAGCAGCTTAGAGGGTTATGGCTACACCTTC.

The chain joins TRBV7-8 to TRBJ1-6; D unresolved. The V end lost 5 bases, the J end lost 7 bases, and 15 bases lay between the germline ends. This CDR3 has 15 amino acids. The germline V gene encodes CDR1 SGHVS and CDR2 FQNEAQ. Here the CDR3 reads CASSPILHLNSPLHF. The CDR3 nucleotides read TGTGCCAGCAGCCCCATCTTACACTTAAATTCACCCCTCCACTTT.

There are many counts of this clonotype. Germline and junction disagree at one end, which may indicate a read error. The chain employs TRBV6-6 and TRBJ2-2; either TRBD1 or TRBD2 may supply D (6 bases each). Germline CDR1 reads MNHNY; CDR2 reads SVGAGI (reference sequence). The CDR3 is 15 amino acids. The CDR3 DNA reads TGTGCCAGCAGTCACTCCTCGGGGGCCGGCGGGGAGCTGTTTTTT. As protein: CASSHSSGAGGELFF.

This rearrangement joins TRBV19 to TRBJ1-6; the D gene is possibly TRBD1 (6 bases). The CDR3 runs to 15 residues. Germline V gene lookup returns CDR1 LNHDA and CDR2 SQIVND (reference sequence). Trimming pared 1 base from V and 10 bases from J, leaving 14 bases between. The CDR3 nucleotides are TGTGCCAGTAGTATAGTGTGGCAGGGGCGCTCACCCCTCCACTTT. This sequence encodes CASSIVWQGRSPLHF.

This clonotype was observed many times. The chain carries TRBV7-2 and TRBJ1-4, with D unclear. Germline CDR1 is SGHTA and CDR2 is FQGNSA. Trimming left V 2 bases short and J 0 bases short, with 10 bases between. The CDR3 has 16 amino acids. The CDR3 protein is CASSLSELATNEKLFF. The CDR3 DNA follows: TGTGCCAGCAGCTTAAGCGAGCTCGCAACTAATGAAAAACTGTTTTTT.

The gene calls are TRBV4-1 and TRBJ1-6; D remains ambiguous. Trimming shortened V by 4 bases and J by 10 bases, and 17 bases separated the two germline ends. Per germline, CDR1 MGHRA and CDR2 YSYEKL. CDR3 size: 15 residues. DNA for the CDR3: TGCGCCAGCAGCCGCCTGGGAGCGTCGGGCTCACCCCTCCACTTT. Its translation: CASSRLGASGSPLHF.

The sample holds many counts of this clonotype. This chain uses TRBV11-1 with TRBJ2-1; D unclear. The CDR3 contains 13 residues. Germline V gene sequence: CDR1 SGHAT, CDR2 FQDESV (reference sequence). V lost 7 bases to trimming and J lost 2 bases, with 9 bases between them. This CDR3 reads CASMFGTYNEQFF. The DNA for the CDR3 is TGTGCCAGCATGTTTGGGACCTACAATGAGCAGTTCTTC.

Turning to this clonotype: At one of its ends the junction is not consistent with the germline gene, which may arise from a read error. CDR3 nucleotide sequence: TGCGCCAGCAGCTGGTGGGACAGACAAGACACCCAGTACTTC. This sequence encodes CASSWWDRQDTQYF. The chain couples TRBV5-1 to TRBJ2-5, with 7 bases lining up with TRBD1. Per the germline V gene, CDR1 is SGHRS and CDR2 is YFSETQ. The CDR3 loop spans 14 amino acids.

V is TRBV6-1 and J is TRBJ2-4; 8 bases agree with TRBD1. CDR1 and CDR2 from the germline V gene are MNHNS and SASEGT. V lost 5 bases and J lost 3; bases outside the gene matches: 6. The CDR3 has 15 residues. CDR3 coding DNA: TGTGCCAGCAGTTTTACCGGGACAGGCAAAAACATTCAGTACTTC. This translates into CASSFTGTGKNIQYF.

The rearrangement uses TRBV3-1 and TRBJ1-1, with 8 positions matching TRBD1. V lost 1 base and J lost 10; bases outside the gene matches: 2. CDR1 is LGHDT and CDR2 is YNNKEL in the germline V gene (reference sequence). The CDR3 has 12 amino acids. CDR3 nucleotides: TGTGCCAGCAGCCAAGTTGGACAGGGAGCTTTCTTT. It codes for CASSQVGQGAFF.

The table lists this clonotype with many counts. This sequence joins TRBV20-1 and TRBJ2-5; tentatively, D is TRBD1 (6 bases). The germline V gene encodes CDR1 DFQATT and CDR2 SNEGSKA (reference sequence). The V gene lost 4 bases and the J gene lost 3 bases, with 18 bases spanning the gap. The CDR3 loop spans 15 amino acids. The CDR3 sequence: CSAIRYGQLEETQYF. CDR3 nucleotides: TGCAGTGCTATTCGTTACGGACAGCTAGAAGAGACCCAGTACTTC.

This chain connects TRBV6-1 to TRBJ1-2; TRBD1 agrees at 10 bases. V gave up 6 bases and J gave up 5 bases; unmatched junction bases: 18. Germline CDR1 and CDR2: MNHNS and SASEGT. The CDR3 contains 18 residues. The chain's CDR3 is CASRRPSKDRGMKYGYTF. The CDR3 nucleotides are TGTGCCAGCAGGCGCCCGAGTAAGGACAGGGGGATGAAGTATGGCTACACCTTC.

Details on this clonotype: The junction does not match germline at one end; this may be a read error. The gene calls are TRBV12-3 or TRBV12-4 and TRBJ1-5, with D perhaps TRBD1 (5 bases). The CDR3 has 15 amino acids. CDR3 residues: CATSYSSRGGQPQHF. DNA for the CDR3: TGTGCCACCAGTTACTCGAGTAGGGGTGGCCAGCCCCAGCATTTT.

This clonotype was detected ten times or more. The V call is TRBV11-2, the J call TRBJ1-6, with D possibly TRBD1 on 5 matching bases. The CDR3 is 18 amino acids. From germline, CDR1 is SGHAT and CDR2 FQNNGV. V was clipped by 0 bases and J by 7 bases, with 19 bases between them. CDR3 bases: TGTGCCAGCAGCTTAGAAAAGGCGGGCTCGACAGTGAATTCACCCCTCCACTTT. Translated, it gives CASSLEKAGSTVNSPLHF.